The sequence of this TCR beta chain was determined in a study of OX40 agonist ivuxolimab in advanced cancers. Overall study context: Partial responses were seen in three patients, one with hepatocellular carcinoma and two with cutaneous melanoma. Study-wide results and caveats: At doses 0.1 to 3.0 mg/kg, CD4+ and CD8+ clones expanded.

As concerns this clone: What it binds is not known.

Profiled with immunoSEQ multiplex PCR; TCRdb holds only in-frame clones, not every one. The table records over 70,000 clones, approximately 91% of them present only once. The CDR3 has 16 amino acids. CDR1 and CDR2 from the germline V gene are WNHNN and SYGVQD (reference sequence). Unmatched junction bases numbered 8, after V lost 4 bases and J lost 5 bases. Blood draws occurred at baseline, cycle 4 day 1, and cycle 7 day 1. The sample in question was CD4+ or CD8+ T cells sorted from blood, obtained in a trial of the OX40 agonist ivuxolimab. V and J are TRBV10-1 and TRBJ1-3; 10 nucleotides align to TRBD1. This clonotype was sampled from an adult with an advanced solid tumor such as melanoma, head and neck, liver or kidney cancer. The CDR3 region is CASSVWGQGSRNTIYF. In DNA, the CDR3 is TGCGCCAGCAGTGTTTGGGGACAGGGGTCCAGAAACACCATATATTTT.